This T cell receptor (beta chain) came from a study of T cells in Graves' hyperthyroidism and ophthalmopathy. About this clonotype itself: Its antigen is undetermined.

A Clinical Activity Score of at least 3, a NOSPECS grade of at least 4 and a duration under 3 months were recorded in the ophthalmopathy patients. Orbital computed tomography, thyroid ultrasound, serum thyroxine and TRAb, and clinical symptoms together informed the diagnoses. Trimming pared 0 bases from V and 2 bases from J, leaving 6 bases between. In germline, CDR1 is KGHDR, CDR2 SFDVKD. This CDR3 comprises 14 residues. Study-wide findings and caveats: Ophthalmopathy, as predicted by the model, came a median 6.5 months after the prediction. Most thyroid-expanded clonotypes above 0.001 were also found in blood.

Template material for amplifying TCR beta CDR3 regions consisted of RNA transcripts. An initial round of RT-PCR targeting the TCR CDR3 relied on the HTBI primer set. One entry per CDR3 protein, called by TCRdb with MiXCR from the multiplex PCR reads. Of about 480,000 distinct CDR3 sequences in the sample, around a quarter are singletons; the top ten hold over 9%. The chain joins TRBV24-1 to TRBJ1-2; D is uncertain. The clonotype originates from a woman in her thirties with Graves' ophthalmopathy. Sequencing was done on a sample of blood. The CDR3 DNA sequence: TGTGCCACCAGTGATTTGCTAAGGAACTATGGCTACACCTTC. This sequence encodes CATSDLLRNYGYTF.